The TCR beta chain under discussion was sequenced for a study of control samples from healthy donors and cancer patients. The CDR3 length is 17 residues. V was pared by 1 base and J by 4 bases, with 19 bases between. Germline V gene lookup returns CDR1 SGHAT and CDR2 FQNNGV. Clones were sequenced by immunoSEQ multiplex PCR, and TCRdb holds only the in-frame ones, with some missing. The sample records 150,000 or so clones, roughly 94% being singletons. The origin of this receptor is a man aged 55 to 70 with colorectal cancer. Material for sequencing was PBMCs. V gene TRBV11-2 combines with J gene TRBJ1-2; weak D call: TRBD1 (6 bases). The CDR3 DNA sequence: TGTGCCAGCAGCTTAGGTGGGGGTACAGGGTTCGCCTATGGCTACACCTTC. It codes for CASSLGGGTGFAYGYTF.